The 12 T cell receptor beta chains reported below all come from one sample, sequenced in a study of cytomegalovirus exposure and HLA in healthy donors. It was with 60 Vbeta and 13 Jbeta primers that the PCR ran. TCRdb keeps only in-frame clones here, not all; method: immunoSEQ multiplex PCR. The sample includes 95,000 to 100,000 clones, more than 70% of them seen just once. The sequenced sample consisted of PBMCs. These TCRs come from a female donor in good health and CMV-seronegative.

The chain uses TRBV2 and TRBJ2-1, with D tentatively TRBD2 (5 bases). Germline values: CDR1 SNHLY, CDR2 FYNNEI. Trimming pared 7 bases from V and 0 bases from J, leaving 16 bases between. The CDR3 sequence is 16 residues long. The CDR3 region has the DNA TGTGCCAGCATCGTCCCGGGGTCCAGCTCCTACAATGAGCAGTTCTTC. It codes for CASIVPGSSSYNEQFF.

This clone was detected only once. This chain connects TRBV23-1 to TRBJ1-4; D is possibly TRBD1 (5 bases). TRBV23-1 is labeled an ORF, and its function is uncertain. The CDR3 has 15 residues. The V and J ends lost 2 bases and 0 bases respectively, with 7 bases between them. CDR3 in amino acids: CASSQGGSTNEKLFF. The CDR3 nucleotides read TGCGCCAGCAGTCAAGGGGGGTCAACTAATGAAAAACTGTTTTTT.

This clone has just one count. The V call is TRBV6-6, the J call TRBJ2-7, with TRBD2 identical over 10 bases. Germline V CDR1 and CDR2: MNHNY, SVGAGI (reference sequence). This CDR3 has 15 residues. Unmatched junction bases numbered 3, after V lost 4 bases and J lost 0 bases. The CDR3 coding sequence is TGTGCCAGCAGTTCGTCTAGCGGGAGCTCCTACGAGCAGTACTTC. This sequence encodes CASSSSSGSSYEQYF.

The CDR3 loop is CASYSGGGSYEQYF. For the CDR3, the DNA is TGCGCCAGCTATAGCGGGGGGGGTTCCTACGAGCAGTACTTC. The chain recombines TRBV10-2 with TRBJ2-7; 11 bases fit TRBD2. Trimming at V came to 8 bases and at J to 1 base, leaving 4 bases not matched to a gene. Germline V lookup: CDR1 WSHSY, CDR2 SAAADI. This CDR3 comprises 14 residues.

The chain joins TRBV29-1 to TRBJ2-3; D ambiguous. The CDR3 has 10 amino acids. Germline V gene lookup returns CDR1 SQVTM and CDR2 ANQGSEA. V was clipped by 8 bases and J by 8 bases, with 11 bases between them. CDR3 DNA: TGCAGCATCTCACAGATTACGCAGTATTTT. This gives the protein CSISQITQYF.

The J gene is TRBJ1-6, the V gene TRBV5-1; TRBD1 might be the D (5 bases). CDR3 length: 14 residues. The germline V and J ends were trimmed by 0 bases and 8 bases, with 9 bases remaining between them. CDR1 SGHRS and CDR2 YFSETQ come from the germline V gene. CDR3 bases: TGCGCCAGCAGCTTGGAGGGGTCTGATTCACCCCTCCACTTT. The encoded protein is CASSLEGSDSPLHF.

The J gene is TRBJ2-7, the V gene TRBV2, with a weak D call TRBD1 (5 bases). The CDR3 runs to 12 residues. Looked up from germline, CDR1 is SNHLY and CDR2 is FYNNEI. V was trimmed by 9 bases and J by 2 bases, leaving 11 bases between them. This CDR3 reads CASRQNAYEQYF. The CDR3 DNA reads as TGTGCCAGTCGACAGAACGCCTACGAGCAGTACTTC.

The V and J genes are TRBV6-5 and TRBJ2-7; maybe TRBD1 (5 bases). CDR1 is MNHEY and CDR2 is SVGAGI in the germline V gene. V was clipped by 5 bases and J by 5 bases, with 13 bases between them. The CDR3 spans 13 residues. The CDR3 sequence: CASSPPLGHEQYF. The CDR3 nucleotides read TGTGCCAGCAGTCCACCCCTGGGGCACGAGCAGTACTTC.

This clone was found a few times. The rearrangement links TRBV19 to TRBJ1-1; possible D gene TRBD1, 6 bases. CDR1 is LNHDA and CDR2 is SQIVND in the germline V gene (reference sequence). The CDR3 contains 11 residues. V gave up 4 bases and J gave up 7 bases, with 7 bases separating them. CDR3 in amino acids: CASSRGHEAFF. CDR3 sequence (DNA): TGTGCCAGTAGTAGGGGACATGAAGCTTTCTTT.

V and J are TRBV2 and TRBJ1-4, with 12 bases matching TRBD1. Looked up from germline, CDR1 is SNHLY and CDR2 is FYNNEI. The CDR3 is 15 amino acids. V gave up 10 bases and J gave up 7 bases; unmatched junction bases: 10. Written as DNA, the CDR3 is TGTGCCACCAGCCGGGGGGGACAGGGGGCTGAAAAACTGTTTTTT. Translating it yields CATSRGGQGAEKLFF.

The chain links TRBV20-1 to TRBJ2-1, with D unresolved. This CDR3 is built from 10 residues. CDR1 and CDR2 (germline): DFQATT, SNEGSKA (reference sequence). The CDR3 nucleotides read TGCAGGCCTCTCGGGAATGAGCAGTTCTTC. It translates to CRPLGNEQFF.

This chain uses TRBV11-3 with TRBJ2-2; 7 nucleotides align to TRBD2. CDR1 and CDR2 from the germline V gene are SGHNT and YENEEA. V lost 4 bases and J lost 6; bases outside the gene matches: 5. There are 14 residues in the CDR3. The CDR3 DNA reads TGTGCCAGCAGCTCAGGAGCGGGGTCCGGGGAGCTGTTTTTT. Its translation: CASSSGAGSGELFF. The whole variable domain, remainder taken from reference TRBV11-3 and TRBJ2-2, is EAGVVQSPRYKIIEKKQPVAFWCNPISGHNTLYWYLQNLGQGPELLIRYENEEAVDDSQLPKDRFSAERLKGVDSTLKIQPAELGDSAVYLCASSSGAGSGELFFGEGSRLTVL.